The 12 T cell receptor beta chains in this list originate from one sample, sequenced in a study of cytomegalovirus exposure and HLA in healthy donors. 13 Jbeta primers and 60 Vbeta primers were used for the PCR. TCRdb keeps only in-frame clones here, not all; method: immunoSEQ multiplex PCR. The sample has 100,000 to 120,000 clones; around three quarters are singletons. Sequenced: PBMCs. The receptor set was obtained from a woman in her 30s in good health and CMV-seronegative.

The chain carries TRBV9 and TRBJ1-1; D perhaps matches TRBD1 (5 bases). The CDR3 consists of 14 residues. The V gene's germline CDR1 is SGDLS and CDR2 YYNGEE. The V and J ends lost 0 bases and 1 base respectively, with 7 bases between them. The CDR3 reads CASSVGGPNTEAFF. The CDR3 DNA reads TGTGCCAGCAGCGTAGGGGGCCCGAACACTGAAGCTTTCTTT.

V and J are TRBV7-9 and TRBJ2-2; D perhaps matches TRBD2 (6 bases). The V gene lost 4 bases and the J gene lost 6 bases, with 18 bases spanning the gap. CDR3 size: 16 residues. Germline loops: CDR1 SEHNR, CDR2 FQNEAQ (reference sequence). The CDR3 region is CASSSSANSGAGELFF. CDR3 nucleotide sequence: TGTGCCAGCAGCTCTAGCGCTAACAGCGGAGCCGGGGAGCTGTTTTTT.

The sample holds a few counts of this clone. The CDR3 protein is CSVASGQRAYGYTF. The CDR3 bases are TGCAGCGTTGCGTCAGGACAGCGTGCCTATGGCTACACCTTC. The chain links TRBV29-1 to TRBJ1-2; perhaps TRBD1 as D (6 bases). Germline-derived CDR1 and CDR2 are SQVTM and ANQGSEA. Trimming took 4 bases from V and 4 from J, leaving 16 bases between them. The CDR3 length is 14 residues.

This chain joins TRBV5-1 and TRBJ2-5; perhaps TRBD2 as D (6 bases). V was shortened by 4 bases and J by 2 bases, with 18 bases between the two germline ends. The germline CDR1 and CDR2 sequences are SGHRS and YFSETQ. CDR3 length: 16 residues. This chain's CDR3 is CASSRGTAIPQETQYF. As DNA, the CDR3 is TGCGCCAGCAGCCGCGGGACCGCGATTCCTCAAGAGACCCAGTACTTC.

The chain links TRBV30 to TRBJ2-3; 7 positions match TRBD2. The germline V gene encodes CDR1 GTSNPN and CDR2 SVGIG (reference sequence). V trimming: 2 bases; J trimming: 6 bases; junction bases outside the gene matches: 14. CDR3 length equals 16 residues. CDR3 sequence: CAWSKRLASFADTQYF. CDR3 coding DNA: TGTGCCTGGAGTAAACGACTAGCAAGCTTCGCGGATACGCAGTATTTT.

The chain employs TRBV28 and TRBJ2-7, with 7 bases matching TRBD2. The ends lost 3 bases at V and 5 bases at J; junction bases unmatched: 4. This CDR3 comprises 13 residues. The germline V gene encodes CDR1 MDHEN and CDR2 SYDVKM. The CDR3 is CASSLGGDHEQYF. DNA for the CDR3: TGTGCCAGCAGTTTGGGAGGGGACCACGAGCAGTACTTC.

This chain connects TRBV2 to TRBJ1-2, with a weak D call TRBD1 (5 bases). The V end was cut by 6 bases, the J end by 4 bases, with 18 bases between. Germline CDR1 SNHLY, CDR2 FYNNEI. CDR3 length equals 15 residues. DNA for the CDR3: TGTGCCAGCAGGGAGGGGCAAAACTACGTCTATGGCTACACCTTC. Translated, it gives CASREGQNYVYGYTF.

This chain connects TRBV28 to TRBJ2-7; 10 nucleotides match TRBD2. The CDR3 totals 15 residues. Trimming cost V 6 bases and J 6 bases; bases outside gene matches: 11. The germline CDR1 and CDR2 sequences are MDHEN and SYDVKM. The DNA of the CDR3 is TGTGCCAGCAGATTGTCCCTAGCGGGAGTTTTCGAGCAGTACTTC. It translates to CASRLSLAGVFEQYF.

V is TRBV7-3 and J is TRBJ1-6; no clear D gene. The CDR3 covers 13 residues. Germline CDR1 is SGHTA and CDR2 is FQGTGA. Trimming removed 5 bases at V and 9 bases at J, with 11 bases between. The CDR3 DNA follows: TGTGCCAGCAGCCTAAATACTGGTTCACCCCTCCACTTT. It translates to CASSLNTGSPLHF.

The chain employs TRBV6-6 and TRBJ1-2; D is perhaps TRBD1 (6 bases). Germline assignment: CDR1 MNHNY and CDR2 SVGAGI (reference sequence). There are 14 residues in the CDR3. Trimming took off 0 bases at V and 4 bases at J, with 9 bases between the two ends. CDR3 protein: CASSYSAGAYGYTF. Here the CDR3 DNA reads TGTGCCAGCAGTTACTCTGCAGGGGCCTATGGCTACACCTTC.

This clone occurred once. In DNA form, the CDR3 reads TGTGCCAGCAGTTTGTCTCAGGGTGCGGCTGAAAAACTGTTTTTT. It translates to CASSLSQGAAEKLFF. The V call is TRBV28, the J call TRBJ1-4; D may be TRBD1 (5 bases). V was cut by 3 bases and J by 7 bases, with 15 bases left in between. Germline values: CDR1 MDHEN, CDR2 SYDVKM. The CDR3 is 15 residues long.

This chain uses TRBV28 with TRBJ2-7; TRBD2 might be the D (5 bases). The CDR3 totals 13 residues. Between the trimmed V and J ends, which lost 5 bases and 7 bases, there was a span of 15 bases. Germline V gene lookup returns CDR1 MDHEN and CDR2 SYDVKM. Here the CDR3 reads CASSRAGVGEQYF. For the CDR3, the DNA is TGTGCCAGCAGTCGGGCCGGGGTGGGAGAGCAGTACTTC.